Sequencing of this T cell receptor beta chain was carried out in a study of shared clonotypes between healthy human individuals. Study in general: Donors consisted of two women and three men between 18 and 49.

The CDR3 contains 14 residues. With 5 bases clipped from V and 5 bases from J, the junction kept 5 bases outside the gene matches. CDR1 is SGHVS and CDR2 is FQNEAQ in the germline V gene. Notes on the study in general: Donors were few, which limited the genetic and exposure-history diversity represented.

This was a deep-level run. Only in-frame clones appear in the TCRdb table, and some are missing; sequencing was by immunoSEQ multiplex PCR. The table shows fewer than 550,000 clones, with approximately 79% occurring only once. This clone has a handful of counts. The antigen remains undetermined. Each sample came from a Caucasian adult donor living in Nashville, Tennessee. The specimen sequenced was PBMCs. The chain links TRBV7-8 to TRBJ2-3; 9 nucleotides match TRBD2. This clonotype originated in a woman between 35 and 50 years old in good health. Some clones in this sample may be carry-over from other donors' samples. CDR3 loop: CASSGGGGLDTQYF. The CDR3 DNA reads TGTGCCAGCAGCGGCGGGGGGGGGCTAGATACGCAGTATTTT.